Given below is one T cell receptor (beta chain) in context. The sample is drawn from a study of blood T cell repertoires in COVID-19. Overall study context: COVID-19 samples collected from the United States, Italy and Spain covered acute and convalescent phases.

Trimming left V 7 bases short and J 8 bases short, with 15 bases between. CDR3 length: 13 residues. Germline V gives CDR1 ENHRY, CDR2 SYGVKD. How the authors handled the data: Cell counts per sample came from amplifying reference gene primers. This table comes from immunoSEQ multiplex PCR, and its TCRdb copy is limited to in-frame clones, with some not included. V and J calls and clone size are copied from that table; D and trimming were computed from the DNA. The data contain under 200,000 clones, approximately 86% of them singletons. The chain links TRBV10-3 to TRBJ2-1, with a weak D call TRBD2 (7 bases). The TCR was taken from a man in his fifties or sixties with acute or convalescent COVID-19. Specimen: peripheral blood. CDR3 protein: CAITAAGADEQFF. The CDR3 DNA reads as TGTGCCATCACCGCTGCGGGGGCCGATGAGCAGTTCTTC.